The 17 T cell receptor beta chains given below trace back to one sample, sequenced in a study of Graves' ophthalmopathy and Graves' hyperthyroidism. Investigators amplified TCR beta CDR3 regions from RNA transcripts. Second-round multiplex PCR came after a first-round RT-PCR that employed HTBI primers. TCRdb recomputed calls from the multiplex PCR reads with MiXCR, one row per CDR3 protein. This sample has 500,000 to 800,000 distinct CDR3 sequences, with roughly 39% found just once. The sequencing sample was made of peripheral blood. Source of these receptors: an adult man with Graves' ophthalmopathy.

V usage is TRBV2 and J usage is TRBJ1-5; no clear D. Germline-derived CDR1 and CDR2 are SNHLY and FYNNEI. CDR3 length: 13 residues. V dropped 8 bases and J dropped 3 bases, with 11 bases sitting between them. CDR3 DNA: TGTGCCAGCGTTGGAGAGAACAATCAGCCCCAGCATTTT. This encodes CASVGENNQPQHF.

This clonotype showed up many times. The chain is built from TRBV10-3 and TRBJ1-5; D is uncertain. This CDR3 has 13 amino acids. V was clipped by 5 bases and J by 11 bases, with 16 bases between them. Germline CDR1 reads ENHRY; CDR2 reads SYGVKD. The CDR3 spells CAISSDALGAQHF. In DNA, the CDR3 is TGTGCCATCAGTTCGGACGCTCTCGGGGCCCAGCATTTT.

This chain connects TRBV7-2 to TRBJ1-4, with TRBD1 identical over 8 bases. The CDR3 has 15 residues. The trim removed 5 bases at V and 7 bases at J, leaving 9 bases unmatched. Per germline, CDR1 SGHTA and CDR2 FQGNSA. CDR3 bases: TGTGCCAGCAGCGGACCGGGACAGGTCTTTGAAAAACTGTTTTTT. Its protein is CASSGPGQVFEKLFF.

V is TRBV25-1 and J is TRBJ1-3, with unresolved D. This CDR3 has 13 amino acids. Per the germline V gene, CDR1 is MGHDK and CDR2 is SYGVNS. The CDR3 coding sequence is TGTGCTATGGACGGCACCTCTGGAAACACCATATATTTT. It is translated as CAMDGTSGNTIYF.

The V and J genes are TRBV9 and TRBJ2-6, with D tentatively TRBD1 (6 bases). The CDR3 is 15 residues long. The germline V gene encodes CDR1 SGDLS and CDR2 YYNGEE. Trimming removed 2 bases at V and 1 base at J, with 7 bases between. The CDR3 nucleotides read TGTGCCAGCAGCGTTACAGGGTCTGGGGCCAACGTCCTGACTTTC. Its protein is CASSVTGSGANVLTF. The complete variable domain, with remaining parts taken from reference TRBV9 and TRBJ2-6, reads DSGVTQTPKHLITATGQRVTLRCSPRSGDLSVYWYQQSLDQGLQFLIQYYNGEERAKGNILERFSAQQFPDLHSELNLSSLELGDSALYFCASSVTGSGANVLTFGAGSRLTVL.

This clonotype was recorded many times. J is TRBJ2-2 and V is TRBV2; no clear D. Germline V CDR1 and CDR2: SNHLY, FYNNEI. The CDR3 is 11 residues long. Trimming stripped 7 bases from V and 7 bases from J, with 7 bases between. CDR3 nucleotides: TGTGCCAGCAATTCATACGGGGAGCTGTTTTTT. Protein sequence: CASNSYGELFF.

At least ten counts were recorded for this clonotype. V is TRBV7-2 and J is TRBJ2-7, with D possibly TRBD1 on 6 matching bases. Trimming removed 6 bases from V and 4 bases from J, with 19 bases in between. Per germline, CDR1 SGHTA and CDR2 FQGNSA. The CDR3 spans 15 residues. CDR3 in amino acids: CASRLTWDTSYEQYF. The CDR3 nucleotides are TGTGCCAGCAGGCTCACCTGGGACACCAGTTACGAGCAGTACTTC.

This chain links TRBV19 with TRBJ1-6, with D uncertain. V was trimmed by 7 bases and J by 11 bases, leaving 12 bases between them. The CDR3 loop spans 12 amino acids. Germline V gene lookup returns CDR1 LNHDA and CDR2 SQIVND (reference sequence). The DNA of the CDR3 is TGTGCCAGTAAACCCATCCCGGCACCCCTCCACTTT. This sequence encodes CASKPIPAPLHF.

This sequence joins TRBV10-3 and TRBJ2-2, with a tentative D call TRBD1 (6 bases). V dropped 10 bases and J dropped 4 bases, with 16 bases sitting between them. This CDR3 contains 14 residues. CDR1 is ENHRY, CDR2 SYGVKD, per germline. CDR3 nucleotides: TGTGCCAGCTCGAAGCAGGGGTTCACCGGGGAGCTGTTTTTT. Protein: CASSKQGFTGELFF.

This clonotype has only a few counts. The chain carries TRBV20-1 and TRBJ2-5; D not certain. The germline CDR1 and CDR2 sequences are DFQATT and SNEGSKA (reference sequence). The CDR3 contains 15 residues. Between the trimmed V and J ends, which lost 5 bases and 1 base, there was a span of 17 bases. Here the CDR3 DNA reads TGCAGTGCTCGAACCCCCTCCACGTCCCAAGAGACCCAGTACTTC. It codes for CSARTPSTSQETQYF.

There are many counts of this clonotype. The V call is TRBV15, the J call TRBJ2-2; 7 bases map to TRBD2. This CDR3 has 16 residues. Germline V gene lookup returns CDR1 LNHNV and CDR2 YYDKDF (reference sequence). The J segment lost 4 bases and the V segment lost 3 bases, leaving 8 bases of the junction unmatched. The CDR3 sequence is CATSSPAGAPTGELFF. The CDR3 region has the DNA TGTGCCACCAGCAGTCCGGCGGGAGCGCCCACCGGGGAGCTGTTTTTT.

With regard to this clonotype: A read error may produce the germline difference seen at one junction end. The chain carries TRBV24-1 and TRBJ2-3; 10 nucleotides agree with TRBD2. Per germline, CDR1 KGHDR and CDR2 SFDVKD. This CDR3 is built from 14 residues. CDR3 DNA sequence: TGTGCCACCAGCCTAGCGGGAGACACAGGTACGCAGTATTTT. Translating it yields CATSLAGDTGTQYF.

The chain joins TRBV7-9 to TRBJ2-5; D could derive from TRBD1 or TRBD2 (5 bases each). In germline, CDR1 is SEHNR, CDR2 FQNEAQ (reference sequence). The CDR3 has 16 residues. Trimming shortened V by 4 bases and J by 1 base, and 16 bases separated the two germline ends. The CDR3 reads CASSSPRGAAQETQYF. The CDR3 DNA reads TGTGCCAGCAGCTCCCCTCGAGGGGCAGCCCAAGAGACCCAGTACTTC.

This clonotype has only a few counts. The rearrangement joins TRBV6-5 to TRBJ1-2, with TRBD1 matching over 7 bases. The CDR3 totals 14 residues. Germline V gene data show CDR1 as MNHEY and CDR2 as SVGAGI. The ends lost 4 bases at V and 6 bases at J; junction bases unmatched: 8. This chain's CDR3 is CASSLTGNWNGYTF. CDR3 nucleotide sequence: TGTGCCAGCAGTTTGACAGGGAATTGGAATGGCTACACCTTC.

Concerning this clonotype: A read error may explain this, as a much larger clone is one base away. The CDR3 end shows no conserved phenylalanine or tryptophan, and so a read error is likely. The V gene is TRBV14, the J gene TRBJ2-7; D is ambiguous. CDR1 and CDR2 (germline): SGHDN, FVKESK. The V gene lost 4 bases and the J gene lost 4 bases, with 14 bases spanning the gap. CDR3 length equals 14 residues. Here the CDR3 reads CASSLTGRIYEQYI. The CDR3 DNA sequence: TGTGCCAGCAGCCTAACGGGCCGGATTTACGAGCAGTACATC.

Many counts were recorded for this clonotype. This chain connects TRBV15 to TRBJ1-3; D remains unclear. The CDR3 totals 17 residues. CDR1 LNHNV and CDR2 YYDKDF come from the germline V gene (reference sequence). The ends were cut back, 3 bases at V and 0 bases at J, with 15 bases in the middle. CDR3 region: CATSRGDMHLSGNTIYF. The CDR3 bases are TGTGCCACCAGCAGGGGAGACATGCACCTCTCTGGAAACACCATATATTTT.

This clonotype was seen more than once but under ten times. The V gene is TRBV6-2 or TRBV6-3, the J gene TRBJ2-7; tentatively, D is TRBD2 (6 bases). This CDR3 spans 14 amino acids. Germline CDR1 reads MNHEY; CDR2 reads SVGEGT. Trimming stripped 0 bases from V and 5 bases from J, with 11 bases between. CDR3 residues: CASSYSEGLHEQYF. The DNA of the CDR3 is TGTGCCAGCAGTTACTCGGAGGGGCTCCACGAGCAGTACTTC.